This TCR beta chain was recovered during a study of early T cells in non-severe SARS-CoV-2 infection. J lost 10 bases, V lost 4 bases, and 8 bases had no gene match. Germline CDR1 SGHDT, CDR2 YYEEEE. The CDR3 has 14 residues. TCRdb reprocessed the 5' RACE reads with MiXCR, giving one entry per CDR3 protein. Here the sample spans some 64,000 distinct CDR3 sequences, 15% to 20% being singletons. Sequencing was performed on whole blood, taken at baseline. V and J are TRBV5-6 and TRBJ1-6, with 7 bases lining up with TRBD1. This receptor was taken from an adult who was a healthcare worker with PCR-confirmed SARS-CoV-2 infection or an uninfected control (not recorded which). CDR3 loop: CASSEGQVTSPLHF. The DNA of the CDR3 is TGTGCCAGCAGCGAAGGACAGGTAACCTCACCCCTCCACTTT.